Described below is a single T cell receptor (beta chain) sequence and its context. As yet, its antigen is unknown. This specimen belongs to a study of OX40 agonist ivuxolimab in advanced cancers. Looking at the study overall: Patient treatment consisted of intravenous ivuxolimab administration every 2 weeks at 0.01 to 10 mg/kg. Study-wide points: Dosing at 0.1 to 3.0 mg/kg was accompanied by clonal expansion of CD4+ and CD8+ blood T cells by week 6.

Using immunoSEQ multiplex PCR, the repertoire was profiled, and TCRdb retains in-frame clones only, with some absent. This repertoire shows approximately 58,000 clones, around nine tenths found once; its top ten account for 0.76%. CDR3 length: 15 residues. Germline CDR1 reads SGHTA; CDR2 reads FQGTGA. V dropped 5 bases and J dropped 3; count of bases not matched to a gene: 6. The receptor was derived from an adult with an advanced solid tumor such as melanoma, head and neck, liver or kidney cancer. Sample: CD4+ or CD8+ T cells sorted from blood, taken in a trial of the OX40 agonist ivuxolimab. This sequence joins TRBV7-3 and TRBJ2-3, with TRBD1 matching over 9 bases. The CDR3 DNA reads TGTGCCAGCAGCCGGACAGGGGCTAATACAGATACGCAGTATTTT. Encoded protein: CASSRTGANTDTQYF. The whole variable domain, remainder taken from reference TRBV7-3 and TRBJ2-3, is GAGVSQTPSNKVTEKGKYVELRCDPISGHTALYWYRQSLGQGPEFLIYFQGTGAADDSGLPNDRFFAVRPEGSVSTLKIQRTERGDSAVYLCASSRTGANTDTQYFGPGTRLTVL.